This T cell receptor beta chain is drawn from a study of molecular identifiers for immune sequencing clone quantification listed by TCRdb under 2018. For the study in its entirety: For a replicate experiment, the RNA from either approximately 20,000 or 100,000 naive CD8 T cells was divided into five aliquots, and four of those aliquots went on to sequencing. CD8 T cells were used in a methods study to benchmark molecular-identifier clustering-based TCR repertoire sequencing (MIDCIRS) and TCR RNA copy counting. What the authors observed across the whole study: Highly expanded clone sizes could be underestimated because identical TCR molecules may share a barcode. When barcode sub-clustering was left out, chimeric consensus sequences inflated TCR diversity, with chimeras reaching as high as 47%. The naive libraries included spiked-in Jurkat TCR RNA (around 9 copies' worth), and this Jurkat TCR RNA is not part of the donor repertoire. In CMV-specific effector cells, over 99% of molecules were held by clones above 20 RNA copies, whereas under 1% of molecules were held by such clones in naive cells. Spiked-in Jurkat TCR RNA equal to a single cell's worth was reported to be detectable even within 1,200,000 naive CD8 T cells. Approximately 3.3 recovered TCR RNA copies per cell were obtained by modeling, versus around 9.8 by digital PCR, implying a capture efficiency of 25% to 35%.

Preparation of the library involved PCR. The data were produced on a NextSeq 500. Bulk TCR libraries were made following a previously described method, with the TCR primers given in Table S5. Purification of total RNA was performed with the Qiagen AllPrep DNA/RNA kit. Reads from multiple sequencing runs of the same library were pooled before analysis. Processing in the source paper ran as follows. Reads were retained only if the reads had an exact TCR constant sequence, and the retained reads were trimmed to 150 nt and grouped according to their 12-nt molecular barcodes. Reads within each barcode group were sub-clustered using a 15% Levenshtein threshold, and quality-weighted consensus sequences were constructed for each RNA molecule. Non-functional sequences were removed, as were lower-count sequences one edit away from another. Based on fitting two negative binomial distributions, any barcode sub-cluster with under 20% of the maximum read count was discarded. The public reads were run again by TCRdb, first through fastp at Q25 and then through MiXCR, and only productive beta chains were kept. Rows are combined by CDR3 protein, so each entry shows the most common genes and DNA. The V and J calls, along with clone size, are taken from TCRdb and not from the paper's own processing. The sample profile shows around 470,000 distinct CDR3 sequences; about 25% of them were found once. The ten largest clones represent around 0.8% of the sample.

Concerning this clonotype itself: What this receptor recognizes is not known. Just one base apart from a much larger clone, this may be a read error.

V loses 8 bases of germline sequence and J loses 2 bases, and the interval between the two ends is 22 bases. Including the terminal cysteine and phenylalanine, the CDR3 comprises 17 residues. The CDR3 DNA has 51 bases and is translated from base 1. Sequences SNHLY (CDR1) and FYNNEI (CDR2) are obtained from the germline V gene. Libraries of naive CD8 T cells were generated from roughly 20,000 to 1,000,000 sorted cells, with 10%, 30% or 50% of the purified RNA used. Naive CD8 T cells were FACS-sorted as CD8+CD4-CCR7+CD45RA+ on a BD FACSAria II into RLT Plus buffer. To test detection sensitivity, Jurkat RNA equal to some 11 TCR copies was added to samples of about 19,000-1,100,000 naive CD8 T cells. Enrichment of CD8 T cells was performed with RosetteSep CD8+ T Cell Enrichment Cocktail and Ficoll-Paque, after which ACK red cell lysis was carried out.

This sequence uses TRBV2 and TRBJ1-5, with the D gene too uncertain to name. Sequenced material: naive CD8+ T cells from blood, with Jurkat cell RNA spiked in. Reading the label with the study, this specimen's cell subset or site is: FACS-sorted CD8+CD4-CCR7+CD45RA+ naive T cells. The TCR originated in a human donor in good health. Some libraries in this study had Jurkat cell RNA spiked in. The nucleotide sequence is TGTGCCAGCGGTACACCTGTTGAGGCAGTCGGCAATCAGCCCCAGCATTTT. Its protein reads: CASGTPVEAVGNQPQHF.